The 8 T cell receptor beta chains presented below share a single source sample, sequenced in a study of blood T cell repertoires in COVID-19 (dated by TCRdb to 2019 to 2021). The library was built by means of the immunoSEQ multiplex PCR assay. The immuneACCESS repertoire file appears here via TCRdb, limited to in-frame rearrangements. These files lack a portion of the clones; in checked studies, under half of the deficit traces to unresolved V genes, and the cause of the others is not known. The sample data list about 340,000 clones, and 87% of these were observed just once. The ten largest clones represent just under 6.5% of the sample. The material sequenced was peripheral blood. Every receptor here comes from a woman in her 50s with COVID-19, enrolled during active disease.

The rearrangement uses TRBV5-1 and TRBJ2-7; the D gene is possibly TRBD2 (7 bases). Germline values: CDR1 SGHRS, CDR2 YFSETQ. The CDR3 covers 14 residues. Trimming took off 0 bases at V and 6 bases at J, with 13 bases between the two ends. This CDR3 is CASSLVVGGGEQYF. CDR3 bases: TGCGCCAGCAGCTTGGTTGTGGGAGGGGGCGAGCAGTACTTC.

This chain links TRBV5-1 with TRBJ2-1; 10 bases line up with TRBD2. This CDR3 has 17 residues. J lost 0 bases, V lost 4 bases, and 7 bases had no gene match. Germline CDR1 SGHRS, CDR2 YFSETQ. For the CDR3, the DNA is TGCGCCAGCAGCGGGGGACTAGCGTCTAACTCCTACAATGAGCAGTTCTTC. This translates into CASSGGLASNSYNEQFF.

Notes on this clone: One end of the junction varies from germline; a read error may be responsible. The gene calls are TRBV7-7 and TRBJ1-5, with D perhaps TRBD1 (5 bases). Germline CDR1 SSHAT, CDR2 FNYEAQ (reference sequence). The CDR3 covers 13 residues. CDR3: CASSLGAGQPQHF. DNA of the CDR3: TGTGCTAGCAGCTTAGGGGCCGGTCAGCCCCAGCATTTT.

This clone has just one count. This chain joins TRBV5-1 and TRBJ2-1; D unclear. V was cut by 3 bases and J by 5 bases, with 6 bases left in between. Germline assignment: CDR1 SGHRS and CDR2 YFSETQ. The CDR3 contains 12 residues. The CDR3 sequence is CASSWLNNEQFF. The CDR3 region has the DNA TGCGCCAGCAGCTGGCTTAACAATGAGCAGTTCTTC.

The chain links TRBV5-1 to TRBJ2-7; 9 bases agree with TRBD2. After removal of 3 bases from V and 0 bases from J, the junction contained 7 bases not matched to a gene. The CDR3 runs to 16 residues. Germline assignment: CDR1 SGHRS and CDR2 YFSETQ. In nucleotides, the CDR3 is TGCGCCAGCAGCTCATTACTAGCGGGTGACTCCTACGAGCAGTACTTC. As protein: CASSSLLAGDSYEQYF.

The chain combines TRBV2 with TRBJ1-5; TRBD1 agrees at 11 bases. The CDR3 runs to 16 residues. Trimming cost V 6 bases and J 4 bases; bases outside gene matches: 8. CDR1 and CDR2 (germline): SNHLY, FYNNEI. The CDR3 DNA reads as TGTGCCAGCAGGGATGGACAGGGGGCTTGGAATCAGCCCCAGCATTTT. Its translation is CASRDGQGAWNQPQHF.

The V gene is TRBV27, the J gene TRBJ2-3; TRBD2 matches 7 bases. CDR1 is MNHEY, CDR2 SMNVEV, per germline (reference sequence). The CDR3 has 16 amino acids. V lost 1 base, J lost 2 bases, and 6 bases stayed unmatched. The CDR3 region is CASSLFTGLLTDTQYF. The CDR3 nucleotides are TGTGCCAGCAGTTTATTCACGGGACTACTCACAGATACGCAGTATTTT.

Here the CDR3 reads CASRLIFPFRWPGELFF. CDR3 DNA: TGTGCAAGTCGCTTAATCTTCCCCTTTCGTTGGCCCGGGGAGCTGTTTTTT. The chain recombines TRBV12-2 with TRBJ2-2; TRBD1 is taken as the D call from the table, unchecked against the DNA. TRBV12-2 represents a pseudogene. The CDR3 contains 17 residues.